Listed here are 25 T cell receptor beta chains from one sample, sequenced in a study of OX40 agonist ivuxolimab in advanced cancers. Clones were read by immunoSEQ multiplex PCR, and TCRdb kept only the in-frame ones, dropping some. This sample has approximately 94,000 clones, with under 90% found just once. The sample was CD4+ or CD8+ T cells sorted from blood, taken in a trial of the OX40 agonist ivuxolimab. The receptors shown here come from an adult with an advanced solid tumor such as melanoma, head and neck, liver or kidney cancer.

The chain carries TRBV5-1 and TRBJ2-5, with D perhaps TRBD1 (6 bases). The CDR3 spans 12 residues. The germline CDR1 and CDR2 sequences are SGHRS and YFSETQ. V was shortened by 4 bases and J by 4 bases, with 8 bases between the two germline ends. CDR3 loop: CASSRTAETQYF. The CDR3 region has the DNA TGCGCCAGCAGCCGGACAGCAGAGACCCAGTACTTC.

This sequence joins TRBV4-3 and TRBJ2-3, with D hard to call. This CDR3 comprises 14 residues. Germline loops: CDR1 LGHNA, CDR2 YSLEER. Trimming removed 1 base at V and 8 bases at J, with 13 bases between. The CDR3 here is CASSQGLSGGTQYF. In DNA, the CDR3 is TGCGCCAGCAGCCAAGGCCTCAGTGGTGGTACGCAGTATTTT.

The chain joins TRBV19 to TRBJ1-1; D is undetermined. The CDR3 spans 15 residues. The germline V gene has CDR1 LNHDA and CDR2 SQIVND (reference sequence). V was shortened by 4 bases and J by 1 base, with 13 bases between the two germline ends. The CDR3 here is CASSRVRQENTEAFF. The CDR3 DNA reads as TGTGCCAGTAGTAGGGTTCGGCAGGAGAACACTGAAGCTTTCTTT.

The chain combines TRBV12-5 with TRBJ1-1; D gene unclear. This CDR3 has 15 amino acids. CDR1 and CDR2 from the germline V gene are LGHNT and FRNRAP. V lost 1 base and J 5 bases, leaving 14 bases between the germline ends. The CDR3 region is CASGLGRSLGTEAFF. The CDR3 bases are TGTGCTAGTGGTTTGGGAAGATCATTGGGGACTGAAGCTTTCTTT.

The chain combines TRBV10-3 with TRBJ2-1; D is possibly TRBD1 (6 bases). This CDR3 comprises 18 residues. The V gene lost 2 bases and the J gene lost 7 bases, with 24 bases spanning the gap. Germline CDR1 reads ENHRY; CDR2 reads SYGVKD. The CDR3 region has the DNA TGTGCCATCAGTGAGGGGAGCCGGGGCCCGACAGGCAGTAATGAGCAGTTCTTC. As protein: CAISEGSRGPTGSNEQFF.

The chain carries TRBV7-9 and TRBJ1-6; D call uncertain. CDR1 is SEHNR, CDR2 FQNEAQ, per germline (reference sequence). V lost 5 bases, J lost 10 bases, and 12 bases lay in between. CDR3 length: 13 amino acids. CDR3 sequence reads: CASSLELRSPLHF. The CDR3 DNA sequence: TGTGCCAGCAGCCTAGAGTTGCGATCACCCCTCCACTTT.

Only a few counts were recorded for this clone. Other DNA sequences in this specimen translate into the identical CDR3. This chain uses TRBV28 with TRBJ1-2, with D possibly matching TRBD1 (6 bases). V was trimmed by 2 bases and J by 2 bases, leaving 6 bases between them. CDR3 length: 13 amino acids. Per germline, CDR1 MDHEN and CDR2 SYDVKM. The CDR3 here is CASSLRGNYGYTF. The CDR3 DNA reads as TGTGCCAGCAGTTTAAGGGGGAACTATGGCTACACCTTC.

V usage is TRBV7-6 and J usage is TRBJ2-2; 8 positions match TRBD2. In germline, CDR1 is SGHVS, CDR2 FNYEAQ. This CDR3 is built from 14 residues. Trimming took 5 bases from V and 4 from J; bases not matched to a gene: 3. CDR3 residues: CASSIGTSTGELFF. The CDR3 nucleotides read TGTGCCAGCAGCATCGGGACTAGCACCGGGGAGCTGTTTTTT.

Only a few counts were recorded for this clone. V usage is TRBV20-1 and J usage is TRBJ1-1, with D maybe TRBD1 (5 bases). V was trimmed by 3 bases and J by 5 bases, leaving 7 bases between them. The CDR3 sequence is 11 residues long. The germline V gene encodes CDR1 DFQATT and CDR2 SNEGSKA (reference sequence). As DNA, the CDR3 is TGCAGTGCTAGTTCAGGGACTGAAGCTTTCTTT. Translated, it gives CSASSGTEAFF.

This clone was counted only a few times. This rearrangement joins TRBV11-1 to TRBJ2-5, with D possibly TRBD2 on 6 matching bases. Germline V lookup: CDR1 SGHAT, CDR2 FQDESV (reference sequence). The CDR3 consists of 15 residues. V lost 4 bases and J lost 3, with 15 bases in between. CDR3 sequence reads: CASSSIAAAKETQYF. In DNA form, the CDR3 reads TGTGCCAGCAGCTCCATAGCGGCCGCCAAAGAGACCCAGTACTTC. Complete variable domain (other parts from reference TRBV11-1 and TRBJ2-5): EAEVAQSPRYKITEKSQAVAFWCDPISGHATLYWYRQILGQGPELLVQFQDESVVDDSQLPKDRFSAERLKGVDSTLKIQPAELGDSAMYLCASSSIAAAKETQYFGPGTRLLVL.

The rearrangement links TRBV19 to TRBJ1-3, with 8 nucleotides matching TRBD1. Germline V gene lookup returns CDR1 LNHDA and CDR2 SQIVND (reference sequence). V was pared by 7 bases and J by 1 base, with 9 bases of the junction left unmatched. The CDR3 contains 16 residues. This CDR3 reads CASTLSRTGSGNTIYF. The CDR3 DNA reads TGTGCCAGTACCCTCTCCCGGACAGGGTCTGGAAACACCATATATTTT.

This clone was recorded only once. The J gene is TRBJ2-1, the V gene TRBV19; TRBD1 might be the D (5 bases). Deletions cut 3 bases from V and 2 bases from J, with 17 bases between. CDR1 LNHDA and CDR2 SQIVND come from the germline V gene (reference sequence). The CDR3 has 17 residues. The chain's CDR3 is CASSIKSGAGTYNEQFF. The CDR3 nucleotides are TGTGCCAGTAGTATTAAGTCTGGGGCAGGGACCTACAATGAGCAGTTCTTC. Variable domain in full (rest from reference TRBV19 and TRBJ2-1): DGGITQSPKYLFRKEGQNVTLSCEQNLNHDAMYWYRQDPGQGLRLIYYSQIVNDFQKGDIAEGYSVSREKKESFPLTVTSAQKNPTAFYLCASSIKSGAGTYNEQFFGPGTRLTVL.

This clone was detected a few times. The chain uses TRBV2 and TRBJ1-2; 10 nucleotides align to TRBD1. J was trimmed by 7 bases and V by 3 bases; bases with no gene match: 5. Germline CDR1 is SNHLY and CDR2 is FYNNEI. The CDR3 is 14 amino acids. The DNA of the CDR3 is TGTGCCAGCAGTGAGGTCGGGACAGGGGTTGGCTACACCTTC. Encoded protein: CASSEVGTGVGYTF.

In DNA, the CDR3 is TGTGCCAGCAGCTTCCTGGGTAATGAGCAGTTCTTC. Residues: CASSFLGNEQFF. The J gene is TRBJ2-1, the V gene TRBV11-3; D is unclear. V lost 3 bases and J 7 bases, leaving 7 bases between the germline ends. The length of the CDR3 is 12 residues. Per the germline V gene, CDR1 is SGHNT and CDR2 is YENEEA.

This sequence joins TRBV30 and TRBJ2-7, with TRBD1 identical over 7 bases. Germline V gene lookup returns CDR1 GTSNPN and CDR2 SVGIG (reference sequence). The CDR3 is 14 amino acids. J was trimmed by 0 bases and V by 5 bases; bases with no gene match: 7. The CDR3 loop is CAWEGQRSSYEQYF. CDR3 DNA: TGTGCCTGGGAGGGACAGAGGAGCTCCTACGAGCAGTACTTC.

This clone occurred a few times. The chain uses TRBV5-6 and TRBJ2-3; D may be TRBD1 or TRBD2 (5 bases each). The length of the CDR3 is 15 residues. Per germline, CDR1 SGHDT and CDR2 YYEEEE. Trimming took off 1 base at V and 2 bases at J, with 11 bases between the two ends. CDR3 amino acids: CASSLFGAHTDTQYF. The CDR3 DNA sequence: TGTGCCAGCAGCTTGTTCGGGGCGCACACAGATACGCAGTATTTT.

This chain joins TRBV7-8 and TRBJ1-2; a possible D gene is TRBD1 (6 bases). V lost 0 bases and J lost 4, with 9 bases in between. The CDR3 consists of 14 residues. The germline V gene has CDR1 SGHVS and CDR2 FQNEAQ. The CDR3 reads CASSLAGGRYGYTF. CDR3 DNA: TGTGCCAGCAGCTTAGCAGGGGGTCGCTATGGCTACACCTTC.

The genes are TRBV7-9 and TRBJ2-1; 7 bases are a match to TRBD2. Germline V gene sequence: CDR1 SEHNR, CDR2 FQNEAQ (reference sequence). V lost 3 bases and J lost 2; bases outside the gene matches: 4. The CDR3 length is 15 residues. CDR3 nucleotides: TGTGCCAGCAGCTTTGGCGGGGGAACCTACAATGAGCAGTTCTTC. This codes for CASSFGGGTYNEQFF.

This chain joins TRBV30 and TRBJ1-5; D is unclear. Germline CDR1 GTSNPN, CDR2 SVGIG (reference sequence). The V gene lost 0 bases and the J gene lost 4 bases, with 7 bases spanning the gap. The CDR3 consists of 13 residues. This CDR3 is CAWSVGTNQPQHF. As DNA, the CDR3 is TGTGCCTGGAGTGTAGGCACAAATCAGCCCCAGCATTTT. The variable domain in full, with the rest retrieved from reference TRBV30 and TRBJ1-5, is SQTIHQWPATLVQPVGSPLSLECTVEGTSNPNLYWYRQAAGRGLQLLFYSVGIGQISSEVPQNLSASRPQDRQFILSSKKLLLSDSGFYLCAWSVGTNQPQHFGDGTRLSIL.

This clone was observed a few times. The chain combines TRBV10-1 with TRBJ1-2; D is ambiguous. Germline V gene sequence: CDR1 WNHNN, CDR2 SYGVQD (reference sequence). V was trimmed by 0 bases and J by 5 bases, leaving 7 bases between them. The CDR3 loop spans 13 amino acids. CDR3 amino acids: CASSESKGYGYTF. The CDR3 nucleotides read TGCGCCAGCAGTGAGTCGAAGGGTTATGGCTACACCTTC.

The chain employs TRBV5-1 and TRBJ2-1; 9 bases are a match to TRBD2. The CDR3 extends over 14 amino acids. J was trimmed by 8 bases and V by 4 bases; bases with no gene match: 7. In germline, CDR1 is SGHRS, CDR2 YFSETQ. CDR3 sequence reads: CASSPQGGGDEQFF. The CDR3 DNA reads as TGCGCCAGCAGCCCTCAAGGCGGGGGGGATGAGCAGTTCTTC.

This clone has more than one count but fewer than ten. The genes are TRBV7-2 and TRBJ2-3; D ambiguous. Trimming took off 1 base at V and 0 bases at J, with 5 bases between the two ends. Germline values: CDR1 SGHTA, CDR2 FQGNSA. The CDR3 has 14 amino acids. Here the CDR3 reads CASSLDWSTDTQYF. For the CDR3, the DNA is TGTGCCAGCAGCTTAGATTGGAGCACAGATACGCAGTATTTT. The full variable domain, its missing parts supplied by reference TRBV7-2 and TRBJ2-3, is GAGVSQSPSNKVTEKGKDVELRCDPISGHTALYWYRQSLGQGLEFLIYFQGNSAPDKSGLPSDRFSAERTGGSVSTLTIQRTQQEDSAVYLCASSLDWSTDTQYFGPGTRLTVL.

The chain employs TRBV7-3 and TRBJ2-3, with D unclear. Trimming removed 4 bases from V and 0 bases from J, with 8 bases in between. The germline gives CDR1 SGHTA, CDR2 FQGTGA. CDR3 size: 14 residues. DNA for the CDR3: TGTGCCAGCAGCTCAGGATCTAGCACAGATACGCAGTATTTT. Amino acid sequence: CASSSGSSTDTQYF.

This clone came up once. The chain has TRBV10-3 and TRBJ2-2; D is possibly TRBD1 or TRBD2 (5 bases each). The germline V and J ends were trimmed by 4 bases and 5 bases, with 17 bases remaining between them. Germline CDR1 ENHRY, CDR2 SYGVKD. The CDR3 has 16 residues. The CDR3 DNA sequence: TGTGCCATCAGTGGGACCGGGACCCCTCAGACCGGGGAGCTGTTTTTT. Encoded protein: CAISGTGTPQTGELFF.

The chain recombines TRBV6-1 with TRBJ2-7; 9 bases match TRBD2. Germline V gene sequence: CDR1 MNHNS, CDR2 SASEGT. The length of the CDR3 is 14 residues. V lost 8 bases and J lost 2; bases outside the gene matches: 7. DNA of the CDR3: TGTGCCAGCCGCGTCGCGGGGGGGCCCTACGAGCAGTACTTC. This codes for CASRVAGGPYEQYF.